The sequence of this T cell receptor (beta chain) was determined in a study of T cell changes during pregnancy in multiple sclerosis. V lost 3 bases and J lost 5, with 7 bases in between. The CDR3 has 13 amino acids. CDR1 and CDR2 (germline): KGHSH, LQKENI. The method was immunoSEQ multiplex PCR; TCRdb's version includes in-frame clones alone and lacks a portion of them. The sample records 13,000 to 15,000 clones, 70% to 90% being singletons. The chain recombines TRBV18 with TRBJ2-2, with a possible D match to TRBD1 (5 bases). This sequence originates from a female donor with multiple sclerosis, enrolled in a pregnancy study. The sequences come from CD8+ T cells from peripheral blood mononuclear cells, collected in the first trimester of pregnancy. CDR3 bases: TGTGCCAGCTCACCTCAGGGAACCGGGGAGCTGTTTTTT. Translating gives CASSPQGTGELFF.